The 25 T cell receptor beta chains given below trace back to one sample, sequenced in a study of post-analysis software for immune sequencing data. Broader study findings: The study found TRBV5-6, TRBV5-1 and TRBV20-1 among about five TRBV segments more frequent in patients than controls.

These receptors have no identified antigens. cDNA libraries of TCR beta carried unique molecular identifiers. MiXCR, applied by TCRdb to the PCR reads, yields one record per CDR3 protein. The sample records hundreds of thousands of distinct CDR3 sequences, around 27% being singletons. Material for sequencing was blood. All receptors come from a girl aged 10-17 years with multiple sclerosis.

This chain uses TRBV3-1 with TRBJ2-7, with TRBD2 matching 10 bases. Unmatched junction bases numbered 7, after V lost 0 bases and J lost 5 bases. Germline CDR1 and CDR2: LGHDT and YNNKEL (reference sequence). The CDR3 runs 16 residues. The CDR3 bases are TGTGCCAGCAGCCAAGAGCGGCTAGCGGGAGAGCACGAGCAGTACTTC. Encoded protein: CASSQERLAGEHEQYF.

About this clonotype itself: This sequence may be a read error, since a much larger clone differs from it by one base. This chain joins TRBV20-1 and TRBJ1-2; D not certain. The CDR3 is made up of 12 amino acids. Germline values: CDR1 DFQATT, CDR2 SNEGSKA (reference sequence). CDR3 region: CSATDTNYGHTF. CDR3 DNA: TGCAGTGCTACGGATACTAACTATGGCCACACCTTC.

The gene calls are TRBV7-9 and TRBJ2-5; D is unresolved. The CDR3 runs to 15 residues. Per the germline V gene, CDR1 is SEHNR and CDR2 is FQNEAQ (reference sequence). Trimming shortened V by 0 bases and J by 11 bases, and 19 bases separated the two germline ends. The CDR3 DNA sequence: TGTGCCAGCAGCTTAGCGGCTGGGGTGGGCAATGAGCAGTACTTC. Translating gives CASSLAAGVGNEQYF.

This clonotype was counted between two and nine times. The V gene is TRBV20-1, the J gene TRBJ2-1; 11 bases map to TRBD2. The germline CDR1 and CDR2 sequences are DFQATT and SNEGSKA (reference sequence). Trimming cost V 5 bases and J 9 bases; bases outside gene matches: 18. This CDR3 region has 17 residues. The CDR3 sequence: CSADYTPIAGGPGEQFF. The CDR3, as DNA: TGCAGTGCTGACTATACCCCAATAGCGGGGGGGCCGGGTGAGCAGTTCTTC.

Only a few counts were recorded for this clonotype. This chain uses TRBV12-3 or TRBV12-4 with TRBJ2-7; D perhaps matches TRBD1 (5 bases). The CDR3 contains 14 residues. V lost 5 bases, J lost 3 bases, and 14 bases lay in between. CDR3 sequence: CASSQGLDSYEQYF. The CDR3, as DNA: TGTGCCAGCAGTCAAGGCCTAGACAGCTACGAGCAGTACTTC.

There are a few counts of this clonotype. A much larger clone sits a single nucleotide away, making a read error possible. The chain employs TRBV4-3 and TRBJ2-7; D is perhaps TRBD1 or TRBD2 (6 bases each). Germline values: CDR1 LGHNA, CDR2 YSLEER. The CDR3 contains 15 residues. V was pared by 2 bases and J by 0 bases, with 11 bases between. The CDR3 DNA is TGCGCCAGCAGCCAAACGACGGGGGCCTCCTACGAGCAGTACTTC. Amino acid sequence: CASSQTTGASYEQYF.

This chain joins TRBV7-9 and TRBJ1-1; TRBD1 matches at 7 bases. Germline V lookup: CDR1 SEHNR, CDR2 FQNEAQ (reference sequence). Trimming took 5 bases from V and 3 from J; bases not matched to a gene: 15. The CDR3 loop spans 17 amino acids. CDR3 residues: CASSPRPGHRGDTEAFF. CDR3 nucleotide sequence: TGTGCCAGCAGCCCGAGACCGGGCCACAGGGGCGACACTGAAGCTTTCTTT.

J is TRBJ2-1 and V is TRBV20-1; D might be TRBD1 (7 bases). Trimming shortened V by 2 bases and J by 1 base, and 18 bases separated the two germline ends. The CDR3 has 17 amino acids. The germline gives CDR1 DFQATT, CDR2 SNEGSKA (reference sequence). CDR3 coding DNA: TGCAGTGCTAGACCCCGGCGGGACAGCCGATCCTACAATGAGCAGTTCTTC. Its translation: CSARPRRDSRSYNEQFF.

This rearrangement joins TRBV6-5 to TRBJ2-7, with D maybe TRBD1 (5 bases). The CDR3 length is 13 residues. The germline V and J ends were trimmed by 5 bases and 4 bases, with 12 bases remaining between them. CDR1 MNHEY and CDR2 SVGAGI come from the germline V gene. CDR3 sequence reads: CASSQGVFYEQYF. CDR3 sequence (DNA): TGTGCCAGCAGTCAAGGGGTTTTTTACGAGCAGTACTTC.

Only a few counts were recorded for this clonotype. The rearrangement links TRBV3-1 to TRBJ1-2; D is unresolved. The germline V gene has CDR1 LGHDT and CDR2 YNNKEL (reference sequence). Deletions cut 1 base from V and 7 bases from J, with 10 bases between. This CDR3 is built from 13 residues. CDR3 region: CASSQGLVGGYTF. The CDR3 region has the DNA TGTGCCAGCAGCCAAGGATTAGTTGGTGGCTACACCTTC.

This clonotype was counted once. The germline gene is not matched at one end of the junction; a read error may be the cause. J is TRBJ2-1 and V is TRBV28, with 12 nucleotides matching TRBD2. Germline CDR1 is MDHEN and CDR2 is SYDVKM. The CDR3 totals 19 residues. This CDR3 reads CASSLAWGLAGGSYNAQFF. The DNA of the CDR3 is TGTGCCAGCAGTTTAGCGTGGGGACTAGCGGGTGGCTCCTACAATGCGCAGTTCTTC.

This clonotype was detected once. J is TRBJ2-1 and V is TRBV3-1; D might be TRBD1 or TRBD2, each matching 5 bases. CDR3 length: 16 residues. Per the germline V gene, CDR1 is LGHDT and CDR2 is YNNKEL (reference sequence). V was pared by 5 bases and J by 3 bases, with 17 bases between. The CDR3 is CASSTTYGTRYNEQFF. CDR3 DNA: TGTGCCAGCAGCACTACGTACGGGACCCGCTACAATGAGCAGTTCTTC.

The chain uses TRBV6-1 and TRBJ2-1; D remains unclear. The ends were cut back, 6 bases at V and 4 bases at J, with 13 bases in the middle. This CDR3 is 14 amino acids long. In germline, CDR1 is MNHNS, CDR2 SASEGT. The DNA for the CDR3 is TGTGCCAGCAGGGTCGGAGTAGGGTACAATGAGCAGTTCTTC. Translating gives CASRVGVGYNEQFF.

The chain links TRBV20-1 to TRBJ2-1; D remains unclear. V shed 3 bases and J shed 5 bases, with 11 bases lying between them. This CDR3 contains 13 residues. CDR1 and CDR2 (germline): DFQATT, SNEGSKA (reference sequence). This CDR3 reads CSASPRANNEQFF. CDR3 in DNA: TGCAGTGCTAGCCCCCGGGCCAACAATGAGCAGTTCTTC.

J is TRBJ2-4 and V is TRBV6-1; 12 bases are shared with TRBD2. Germline CDR1 and CDR2: MNHNS and SASEGT. V shed 7 bases, J shed 6 bases, and the junction held 16 bases outside the gene matches. The CDR3 has 18 amino acids. The CDR3 loop reads CASISQRPLAGGRNIQYF. DNA of the CDR3: TGTGCCAGCATCTCTCAAAGACCCCTAGCGGGGGGGCGAAACATTCAGTACTTC.

V gene TRBV18 combines with J gene TRBJ2-1, with 8 bases fitting TRBD2. The germline V gene encodes CDR1 KGHSH and CDR2 LQKENI. The ends lost 2 bases at V and 5 bases at J; junction bases unmatched: 5. CDR3 length: 15 amino acids. The CDR3 spells CASSPNLGGDNEQFF. CDR3 sequence (DNA): TGTGCCAGCTCACCAAATCTCGGGGGGGACAATGAGCAGTTCTTC.

This clonotype was recorded a few times. This sequence joins TRBV28 and TRBJ2-1; D is possibly TRBD2 (6 bases). Trimming removed 5 bases at V and 10 bases at J, with 12 bases between. This CDR3 has 12 residues. Germline V gene data show CDR1 as MDHEN and CDR2 as SYDVKM. CDR3 sequence reads: CASSTDAGEQFF. In nucleotides, the CDR3 is TGTGCCAGCAGTACTGACGCGGGAGAGCAGTTCTTC.

The V call is TRBV27, the J call TRBJ1-2, with unresolved D. Germline-derived CDR1 and CDR2 are MNHEY and SMNVEV (reference sequence). Trimming stripped 3 bases from V and 8 bases from J, with 13 bases between. This CDR3 is built from 13 residues. CDR3 protein: CASSFSPLRGYTF. CDR3 in DNA: TGTGCCAGCAGTTTCTCCCCCCTACGGGGCTACACCTTC.

This clonotype was seen only a few times. The chain employs TRBV19 and TRBJ1-4; D gene ambiguous. This CDR3 has 15 residues. Trimming left V 6 bases short and J 7 bases short, with 18 bases between. Germline V gives CDR1 LNHDA, CDR2 SQIVND (reference sequence). The CDR3 DNA reads TGTGCCAGTAGCATCTCGCAGGCGATGGGTGAAAAACTGTTTTTT. Protein: CASSISQAMGEKLFF.

In this sample, this clonotype turned up once. This may come from a read error, since a much larger clone is one base off. The chain links TRBV2 to TRBJ2-1; D is perhaps TRBD1 (5 bases). CDR1 is SNHLY, CDR2 FYNNEI, per germline. The CDR3 spans 14 residues. CDR3 nucleotides: TGTACCAGCAGTGAAGGGGCTACCTACAATGAGCAGTTCTTC. Residues: CTSSEGATYNEQFF.

This clonotype was counted many times. The J gene is TRBJ2-1, the V gene TRBV6-4; 9 positions match TRBD2. CDR3 size: 15 residues. The J segment lost 9 bases and the V segment lost 0 bases, leaving 6 bases of the junction unmatched. The germline gives CDR1 MRHNA, CDR2 SNTAGT. CDR3 coding DNA: TGTGCCAGCAGTGACTCTGCGGGAGGGCCGGGTGAGCAGTTCTTC. Translated: CASSDSAGGPGEQFF.

This clonotype was recorded many times. This chain joins TRBV3-1 and TRBJ2-5, with D tentatively TRBD2 (5 bases). This CDR3 has 13 amino acids. Between the trimmed V and J ends, which lost 6 bases and 5 bases, there was a span of 13 bases. Germline V CDR1 and CDR2: LGHDT, YNNKEL (reference sequence). The CDR3 spells CASSTGLGETQYF. CDR3 DNA sequence: TGTGCCAGCAGTACCGGACTTGGGGAGACCCAGTACTTC.

This clonotype was seen a few times. The chain employs TRBV5-1 and TRBJ2-3; 9 nucleotides line up with TRBD2. The CDR3 spans 16 residues. Germline CDR1 and CDR2: SGHRS and YFSETQ. Trimming took 5 bases from V and 0 from J; bases not matched to a gene: 7. CDR3 protein: CASRHASGASTDTQYF. In DNA, the CDR3 is TGCGCCAGCAGGCACGCTAGCGGGGCTAGCACAGATACGCAGTATTTT. Combining the CDR3 with reference TRBV5-1 and TRBJ2-3 gives the whole variable domain KAGVTQTPRYLIKTRGQQVTLSCSPISGHRSVSWYQQTPGQGLQFLFEYFSETQRNKGNFPGRFSGRQFSNSRSEMNVSTLELGDSALYLCASRHASGASTDTQYFGPGTRLTVL.

A few counts support this clonotype. The chain carries TRBV6-5 and TRBJ1-2; 12 nucleotides agree with TRBD1. V was pared by 3 bases and J by 4 bases, with 9 bases of the junction left unmatched. The CDR3 is made up of 17 amino acids. In germline, CDR1 is MNHEY, CDR2 SVGAGI. In DNA form, the CDR3 reads TGTGCCAGCAGTTATCAGGGACAGGGGGCGCTTGGCTATGGCTACACCTTC. Translating it yields CASSYQGQGALGYGYTF.

This clonotype was counted a few times. The chain combines TRBV7-2 with TRBJ1-2, with 9 positions matching TRBD1. Per the germline V gene, CDR1 is SGHTA and CDR2 is FQGNSA. With V trimmed by 5 bases and J by 8 bases, 6 bases remained unmatched. The CDR3 contains 13 residues. The CDR3 bases are TGTGCCAGCAGCATCGGGACAGGGCGGGGCTACACCTTC. Its protein product is CASSIGTGRGYTF.